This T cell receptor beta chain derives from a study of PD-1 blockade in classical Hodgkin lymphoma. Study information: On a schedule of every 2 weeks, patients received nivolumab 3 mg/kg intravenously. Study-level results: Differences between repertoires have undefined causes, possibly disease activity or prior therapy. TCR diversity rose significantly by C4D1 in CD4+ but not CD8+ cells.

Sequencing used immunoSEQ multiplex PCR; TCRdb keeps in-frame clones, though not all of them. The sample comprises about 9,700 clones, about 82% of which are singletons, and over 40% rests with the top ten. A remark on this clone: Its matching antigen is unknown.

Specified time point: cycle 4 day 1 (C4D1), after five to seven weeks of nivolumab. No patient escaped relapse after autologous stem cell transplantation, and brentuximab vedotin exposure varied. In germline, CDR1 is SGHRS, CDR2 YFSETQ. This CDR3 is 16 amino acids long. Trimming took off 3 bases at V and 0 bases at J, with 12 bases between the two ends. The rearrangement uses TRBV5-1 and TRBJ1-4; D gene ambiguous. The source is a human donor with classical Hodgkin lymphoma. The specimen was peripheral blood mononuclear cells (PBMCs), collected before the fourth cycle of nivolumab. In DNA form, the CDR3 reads TGCGCCAGCAGCTCTCAGGCTGCCACAACTAATGAAAAACTGTTTTTT. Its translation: CASSSQAATTNEKLFF. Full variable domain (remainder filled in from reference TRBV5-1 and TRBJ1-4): KAGVTQTPRYLIKTRGQQVTLSCSPISGHRSVSWYQQTPGQGLQFLFEYFSETQRNKGNFPGRFSGRQFSNSRSEMNVSTLELGDSALYLCASSSQAATTNEKLFFGSGTQLSVL.